A single T cell receptor beta chain is shown here with its context. Its specificity is unknown. Via MiXCR, TCRdb re-called the reads, giving one row per CDR3 protein. The sample has about 150,000 distinct CDR3 sequences; 20% to 30% are singletons. The data were taken from a study of T cell repertoires in cytomegalovirus infection. Study in general: Public TCR beta signature analysis indicated the presence of both CMV infection and matching HLA type.

Study-wide results and caveats: Dominating the ex vivo response were HLA-C-restricted CMV-specific TCR beta clonotypes. Identification of carriers of CMV plus the relevant HLA was achieved through cumulative public TCR beta family frequency.

Germline CDR1 and CDR2: MNHEY and SVGEGT. The V end was cut by 0 bases, the J end by 2 bases, with 10 bases between. CDR3 length equals 15 residues. Material: PBMCs. The chain joins TRBV6-2 or TRBV6-3 to TRBJ1-1; D gene uncertain. The sequence derives from a human donor in good health (CMV status not recorded). Some clones in this sample may be carry-over from other donors' samples. The DNA of the CDR3 is TGTGCCAGCAGTTACTCGACCAGCCTTAACACTGAAGCTTTCTTT. Its protein is CASSYSTSLNTEAFF.